The clone carrying this TCR beta chain was picked up many times. Its antigen is not known. This sample is part of a study of T cell repertoires in cytomegalovirus infection. MiXCR, applied by TCRdb to the reads, yields one record per CDR3 protein. Of about 920,000 distinct CDR3 sequences listed, approximately 32% were seen once; the top ten hold around an eighth. The CDR3 length is 15 residues. Germline lookup yields CDR1 SGHVS and CDR2 FQNEAQ. V was cut by 9 bases and J by 3 bases, with 18 bases left in between. The chain links TRBV7-8 to TRBJ2-1; TRBD1 is a possible D gene (6 bases). This sample comprised cultured CD8+ T cells from PBMCs, obtained from culture after CMV antigen stimulation. This sequence originates from a human donor in good health (CMV status not recorded). Some clones in this sample may be carry-over from other donors' samples. The CDR3, as DNA: TGTGCCAGTCAGATAGGGACACGGATCTACAATGAGCAGTTCTTC. Its translation: CASQIGTRIYNEQFF.